The 27 T cell receptor beta chains below all came from one sample that was sequenced in a study of cytotoxic CD8 clonotypes in ibrutinib-treated CLL (dated by TCRdb to the early 2020s). Library preparation employed the immunoSEQ multiplex PCR assay. This immuneACCESS table, as held by TCRdb, lists in-frame sequences with V and J called but not all clones. Of the missing ones, under half trace to an unresolved V gene in checked studies; the others have no known cause. This sample gives some 22,000 clones in total; around four fifths of them show up just once. The ten largest clones take up under 9.5% of the sample. The input for sequencing was PBMCs, taken before ibrutinib treatment. These receptors all come from a human donor with chronic lymphocytic leukemia.

J is TRBJ2-2 and V is TRBV7-8, with TRBD2 matching 8 bases. This CDR3 has 14 residues. The germline V gene encodes CDR1 SGHVS and CDR2 FQNEAQ. After removal of 7 bases from V and 1 base from J, the junction contained 2 bases not matched to a gene. The CDR3 region has the DNA TGTGCCAGCAAACTAGCGGAGAACACCGGGGAGCTGTTTTTT. Its translation is CASKLAENTGELFF. Full variable domain (remainder filled in from reference TRBV7-8 and TRBJ2-2): GAGVSQSPRYKVAKRGQDVALRCDPISGHVSLFWYQQALGQGPEFLTYFQNEAQLDKSGLPSDRFFAERPEGSVSTLKIQRTQQEDSAVYLCASKLAENTGELFFGEGSRLTVL.

V is TRBV6-1 and J is TRBJ1-2; D gene unclear. Germline-derived CDR1 and CDR2 are MNHNS and SASEGT. The CDR3 runs 12 residues. V lost 3 bases and J 4 bases, leaving 6 bases between the germline ends. The CDR3 nucleotides read TGTGCCAGCAGTGACCCGGGCTATGGCTACACCTTC. It codes for CASSDPGYGYTF.

V gene TRBV6-4 combines with J gene TRBJ1-5; no definite D call. The germline CDR1 and CDR2 sequences are MRHNA and SNTAGT. Trimming left V 1 base short and J 6 bases short, with 13 bases between. The CDR3 covers 15 residues. CDR3 sequence reads: CASSDFQWNFQPQHF. The CDR3 nucleotides are TGTGCCAGCAGTGACTTTCAGTGGAACTTTCAGCCCCAGCATTTT.

The chain employs TRBV2 and TRBJ1-5; D is uncertain. The V end was cut by 3 bases, the J end by 0 bases, with 9 bases between. The CDR3 runs to 15 residues. Germline V CDR1 and CDR2: SNHLY, FYNNEI. The CDR3 sequence: CASSDTAHSNQPQHF. As DNA, the CDR3 is TGTGCCAGCAGTGACACAGCTCATAGCAATCAGCCCCAGCATTTT.

This clone was counted a few times. This rearrangement joins TRBV7-2 to TRBJ1-2, with TRBD1 matching over 12 bases. This CDR3 has 14 residues. Per germline, CDR1 SGHTA and CDR2 FQGNSA. With 5 bases clipped from V and 6 bases from J, the junction kept 4 bases outside the gene matches. The CDR3 loop reads CASSAGTGGDGYTF. The CDR3 DNA reads as TGTGCCAGCAGCGCCGGGACAGGGGGCGATGGCTACACCTTC. Together with reference TRBV7-2 and TRBJ1-2, the CDR3 gives the full variable domain: GAGVSQSPSNKVTEKGKDVELRCDPISGHTALYWYRQSLGQGLEFLIYFQGNSAPDKSGLPSDRFSAERTGGSVSTLTIQRTQQEDSAVYLCASSAGTGGDGYTFGSGTRLTVV.

This clone was detected a few times. V and J are TRBV30 and TRBJ2-2; TRBD1 aligns across 11 bases. This CDR3 spans 16 amino acids. The germline gives CDR1 GTSNPN, CDR2 SVGIG (reference sequence). J lost 3 bases, V lost 5 bases, and 8 bases had no gene match. The CDR3: CAWVPLDRGHTGELFF. The CDR3 DNA reads as TGTGCCTGGGTACCCTTGGACAGGGGGCACACCGGGGAGCTGTTTTTT.

CDR3 nucleotide sequence: TGTGCCAGCAGGCGACTTTTCAACACTGAAGCTTTCTTT. Amino acid sequence: CASRRLFNTEAFF. The gene calls are TRBV2 and TRBJ1-1; D gene ambiguous. CDR1 and CDR2 (germline): SNHLY, FYNNEI. The CDR3 consists of 13 residues. The germline V and J ends were trimmed by 6 bases and 2 bases, with 10 bases remaining between them.

The rearrangement uses TRBV27 and TRBJ2-7, with TRBD1 identical over 11 bases. With 6 bases clipped from V and 6 bases from J, the junction kept 7 bases outside the gene matches. Germline values: CDR1 MNHEY, CDR2 SMNVEV (reference sequence). The length of the CDR3 is 14 residues. The CDR3 region has the DNA TGTGCCAGCAGCCGGGGACAGGGGGGATTCGAGCAGTACTTC. Translation: CASSRGQGGFEQYF.

The rearrangement joins TRBV27 to TRBJ1-5; 8 bases fit TRBD1. J gave up 3 bases and V 3 bases, and 4 bases lay outside the gene matches. Germline V gene data show CDR1 as MNHEY and CDR2 as SMNVEV (reference sequence). CDR3 length equals 15 residues. The CDR3 region has the DNA TGTGCCAGCAGTTTCGACAGGGGATCCAATCAGCCCCAGCATTTT. Translated: CASSFDRGSNQPQHF.

V usage is TRBV7-2 and J usage is TRBJ2-3, with D perhaps TRBD2 (5 bases). The CDR3 consists of 15 residues. Germline CDR1 SGHTA, CDR2 FQGNSA. The V gene lost 1 base and the J gene lost 2 bases, with 10 bases spanning the gap. The CDR3, as DNA: TGTGCCAGCAGCTTAGGGCTAGCAGCCACAGATACGCAGTATTTT. This codes for CASSLGLAATDTQYF.

This clone was detected only a few times. The genes are TRBV6-4 and TRBJ2-1; D might be TRBD2 (5 bases). Germline V lookup: CDR1 MRHNA, CDR2 SNTAGT. V was pared by 5 bases and J by 8 bases, with 16 bases between. The CDR3 contains 14 residues. CDR3 DNA: TGTGCCAGCAGTTCGGGCCGCGGAGGCGATGAGCAGTTCTTC. It encodes CASSSGRGGDEQFF.

The V call is TRBV7-9, the J call TRBJ2-2; 13 bases map to TRBD2. Germline trimming cut 5 bases from V and 0 bases from J; bases unmatched to any gene: 9. Germline CDR1 SEHNR, CDR2 FQNEAQ (reference sequence). This CDR3 has 19 residues. CDR3 sequence: CASSPYTSGRAANTGELFF. The CDR3 region has the DNA TGTGCCAGCAGCCCCTATACTAGCGGGAGGGCCGCGAACACCGGGGAGCTGTTTTTT. Full variable domain (outside the CDR3, taken from reference TRBV7-9 and TRBJ2-2): DTGVSQNPRHKITKRGQNVTFRCDPISEHNRLYWYRQTLGQGPEFLTYFQNEAQLEKSRLLSDRFSAERPKGSFSTLEIQRTEQGDSAMYLCASSPYTSGRAANTGELFFGEGSRLTVL.

This clone showed up just once. V usage is TRBV5-1 and J usage is TRBJ1-4; 9 positions agree with TRBD1. CDR1 SGHRS and CDR2 YFSETQ come from the germline V gene. The CDR3 is made up of 16 amino acids. Trimming took 4 bases from V and 2 from J; bases not matched to a gene: 6. CDR3 in amino acids: CASSPQGATTNEKLFF. CDR3 sequence (DNA): TGCGCCAGCAGCCCACAGGGGGCGACTACTAATGAAAAACTGTTTTTT.

CDR3 sequence reads: CASSGAMYEQYF. The CDR3 nucleotides are TGTGCCAGCTCAGGGGCGATGTACGAGCAGTACTTC. The chain recombines TRBV18 with TRBJ2-7, with a tentative D call TRBD1 (5 bases). V was trimmed by 5 bases and J by 4 bases, leaving 9 bases between them. The length of the CDR3 is 12 residues. Germline values: CDR1 KGHSH, CDR2 LQKENI.

The chain has TRBV6-1 and TRBJ1-2, with TRBD1 matching over 7 bases. The CDR3 has 15 amino acids. The J segment lost 6 bases and the V segment lost 1 base, leaving 8 bases of the junction unmatched. Germline CDR1 reads MNHNS; CDR2 reads SASEGT. For the CDR3, the DNA is TGTGCCAGCAGTGAAGTGTTTGGCAGGGGGAATGGCTACACCTTC. This translates into CASSEVFGRGNGYTF.

There are a few counts of this clone. J is TRBJ2-3 and V is TRBV7-9; D is uncertain. Trimming pared 2 bases from V and 0 bases from J, leaving 6 bases between. The length of the CDR3 is 14 residues. Germline-derived CDR1 and CDR2 are SEHNR and FQNEAQ (reference sequence). CDR3 DNA sequence: TGTGCCAGCAGCTTACAGGAGAGCACAGATACGCAGTATTTT. It is translated as CASSLQESTDTQYF.

This clone has a handful of counts. The V gene is TRBV18, the J gene TRBJ1-1; D is ambiguous. The germline V and J ends were trimmed by 4 bases and 9 bases, with 24 bases remaining between them. CDR3 length: 16 residues. CDR1 and CDR2 (germline): KGHSH, LQKENI. The CDR3 DNA is TGTGCCAGCTCACTCTCCGCGCCGACCCCTGGGTCTAAAGCTTTCTTT. It translates to CASSLSAPTPGSKAFF.

This chain uses TRBV28 with TRBJ1-2, with 7 nucleotides matching TRBD1. J gave up 8 bases and V 2 bases, and 8 bases lay outside the gene matches. Looked up from germline, CDR1 is MDHEN and CDR2 is SYDVKM. This CDR3 contains 14 residues. The CDR3 region has the DNA TGTGCCAGCAGTTTACCCGGACAGGTCGGGGGCTACACCTTC. It is translated as CASSLPGQVGGYTF.

The chain employs TRBV6-6 and TRBJ2-1, with 9 bases matching TRBD1. The CDR3 covers 14 residues. In germline, CDR1 is MNHNY, CDR2 SVGAGI (reference sequence). V dropped 2 bases and J dropped 7; count of bases not matched to a gene: 3. In nucleotides, the CDR3 is TGTGCCAGCAGTTACCCAGGACAGGGGAATGAGCAGTTCTTC. This gives the protein CASSYPGQGNEQFF.

This clone was seen a handful of times. The chain employs TRBV7-9 and TRBJ1-1, with D unresolved. This CDR3 spans 12 amino acids. V was clipped by 2 bases and J by 11 bases, with 12 bases between them. Germline lookup yields CDR1 SEHNR and CDR2 FQNEAQ (reference sequence). The CDR3 nucleotides are TGTGCCAGCAGCTTATCCCCAGTGGACGCTTTCTTT. As protein: CASSLSPVDAFF. Full variable domain (missing parts from reference TRBV7-9 and TRBJ1-1): DTGVSQNPRHKITKRGQNVTFRCDPISEHNRLYWYRQTLGQGPEFLTYFQNEAQLEKSRLLSDRFSAERPKGSFSTLEIQRTEQGDSAMYLCASSLSPVDAFFGQGTRLTVV.

The chain joins TRBV5-1 to TRBJ2-1; 7 bases align to TRBD2. CDR3 size: 15 residues. Germline V CDR1 and CDR2: SGHRS, YFSETQ. The V gene end was trimmed by 6 bases and the J gene end by 5 bases; junction bases not matched to a gene: 11. CDR3 protein: CASTLARESNNEQFF. The CDR3 DNA follows: TGCGCCAGCACCCTCGCGCGGGAGAGTAACAATGAGCAGTTCTTC.

This chain uses TRBV5-1 with TRBJ2-3; 9 positions match TRBD2. The trim removed 3 bases at V and 0 bases at J, leaving 5 bases unmatched. The CDR3 runs to 16 residues. CDR1 SGHRS and CDR2 YFSETQ come from the germline V gene. CDR3 loop: CASSSLAGFSTDTQYF. DNA for the CDR3: TGCGCCAGCAGCTCTCTAGCGGGATTTAGCACAGATACGCAGTATTTT.

This sequence joins TRBV5-1 and TRBJ1-2; a possible D gene is TRBD1 (5 bases). The CDR3 runs 15 residues. Germline CDR1 and CDR2: SGHRS and YFSETQ. Trimming left V 4 bases short and J 1 base short, with 14 bases between. CDR3 sequence reads: CASSLAGTDNYGYTF. The CDR3 DNA sequence: TGCGCCAGCAGCCTGGCCGGGACGGATAACTATGGCTACACCTTC.

This clone was observed once. The V call is TRBV5-4, the J call TRBJ2-7; tentative D call: TRBD2 (5 bases). Germline assignment: CDR1 SGHNT and CDR2 YYREEE (reference sequence). The ends were cut back, 3 bases at V and 0 bases at J, with 10 bases in the middle. The CDR3 length is 14 residues. CDR3 in amino acids: CASSSVASSYEQYF. CDR3 nucleotides: TGTGCCAGCAGCTCCGTAGCGAGCTCCTACGAGCAGTACTTC. Based on the CDR3 plus reference TRBV5-4 and TRBJ2-7, the full variable domain is ETGVTQSPTHLIKTRGQQVTLRCSSQSGHNTVSWYQQALGQGPQFIFQYYREEENGRGNFPPRFSGLQFPNYSSELNVNALELDDSALYLCASSSVASSYEQYFGPGTRLTVT.

The V call is TRBV5-1, the J call TRBJ2-7, with D possibly TRBD2 on 5 matching bases. Germline-derived CDR1 and CDR2 are SGHRS and YFSETQ. Trimming shortened V by 0 bases and J by 1 base, and 8 bases separated the two germline ends. The CDR3 loop spans 14 amino acids. The CDR3 region has the DNA TGCGCCAGCAGCTTGGATAGCGTGTCCTACGAGCAGTACTTC. Translated, it gives CASSLDSVSYEQYF.

This chain links TRBV29-1 with TRBJ1-1; no clear D gene. Germline CDR1 reads SQVTM; CDR2 reads ANQGSEA. V lost 7 bases and J lost 4, with 1 base in between. The CDR3 has 8 residues. CDR3 loop: CSATEAFF. CDR3 coding DNA: TGCAGCGCCACTGAAGCTTTCTTT.

The chain joins TRBV6-5 to TRBJ2-2; D is possibly TRBD2 (6 bases). Germline loops: CDR1 MNHEY, CDR2 SVGAGI. CDR3 length: 16 residues. Trimming pared 4 bases from V and 3 bases from J, leaving 15 bases between. CDR3 in DNA: TGTGCCAGCAGTTCCTCGCTAGCGAAATACACCGGGGAGCTGTTTTTT. It encodes CASSSSLAKYTGELFF.